These 8 T cell receptor beta chains came from one sample sequenced in a study of long-term antiretroviral therapy in people with HIV. Researchers ran immunoSEQ v3.0 at survey level. Profiling relied on immunoSEQ multiplex PCR, and the TCRdb table lists in-frame clones only, not all of them. The table lists 15,000 to 20,000 clones, roughly 94% of them singletons. Material: unsorted PBMCs, obtained nearly 6.5 years after starting antiretroviral therapy. These receptors originate from a woman aged 50 to 60 with HIV.

The rearrangement joins TRBV18 to TRBJ1-2; 7 bases are a match to TRBD1. Germline CDR1 reads KGHSH; CDR2 reads LQKENI. The CDR3 totals 13 residues. The V segment lost 3 bases and the J segment 7 bases; nucleotides outside the gene matches: 5. CDR3 residues: CASSPTGIRGYTF. The DNA of the CDR3 is TGTGCCAGCTCACCGACAGGGATACGTGGCTACACCTTC.

The chain links TRBV28 to TRBJ2-3; no reliable D call. V lost 11 bases and J lost 0, with 21 bases in between. CDR1 MDHEN and CDR2 SYDVKM come from the germline V gene. CDR3 length: 16 amino acids. CDR3 sequence (DNA): TGTGCCGCCATGGCCCCCCTTAGGATTAGCACAGATACGCAGTATTTT. Amino acids: CAAMAPLRISTDTQYF. Supplemented by reference TRBV28 and TRBJ2-3, the full variable domain reads DVKVTQSSRYLVKRTGEKVFLECVQDMDHENMFWYRQDPGLGLRLIYFSYDVKMKEKGDIPEGYSVSREKKERFSLILESASTNQTSMYLCAAMAPLRISTDTQYFGPGTRLTVL.

The CDR3 DNA follows: TGTGCCAGCAGCTTCTACCGGGGCCGGGCTAACACTGAAGCTTTCTTT. Residues: CASSFYRGRANTEAFF. V gene TRBV7-9 combines with J gene TRBJ1-1; weak D call: TRBD1 (5 bases). Trimming left V 3 bases short and J 2 bases short, with 16 bases between. The CDR3 is made up of 16 amino acids. Per germline, CDR1 SEHNR and CDR2 FQNEAQ (reference sequence).

The chain carries TRBV6-9 and TRBJ2-7; a possible D gene is TRBD1 (6 bases). The germline gives CDR1 MNHGY, CDR2 SVAAGI. The V end lost 4 bases, the J end lost 3 bases, and 10 bases lay between the germline ends. This CDR3 region has 13 residues. DNA for the CDR3: TGTGCCAGCAGTTCCACAGGGTACTACGAGCAGTACTTC. Translated: CASSSTGYYEQYF.

The V call is TRBV6-6, the J call TRBJ1-3; possible D gene TRBD1, 5 bases. Germline values: CDR1 MNHNY, CDR2 SVGAGI (reference sequence). The V end lost 9 bases, the J end lost 0 bases, and 12 bases lay between the germline ends. CDR3 size: 14 residues. CDR3 nucleotide sequence: TGTGCCAGTTCACAGGCGAGCTCTGGAAACACCATATATTTT. It yields the protein CASSQASSGNTIYF.

The chain is built from TRBV5-1 and TRBJ2-3, with 8 bases matching TRBD2. The CDR3 covers 15 residues. CDR1 and CDR2 from the germline V gene are SGHRS and YFSETQ. V dropped 0 bases and J dropped 2; count of bases not matched to a gene: 2. The CDR3 bases are TGCGCCAGCAGCTTGGAGCGGGGGTTCACAGATACGCAGTATTTT. Protein product: CASSLERGFTDTQYF.

The rearrangement links TRBV30 to TRBJ2-7; perhaps TRBD2 as D (6 bases). The V and J ends lost 3 bases and 5 bases respectively, with 11 bases between them. The CDR3 runs 12 residues. Germline CDR1 and CDR2: GTSNPN and SVGIG (reference sequence). Here the CDR3 reads CAWSTGGDEQYF. The DNA of the CDR3 is TGTGCCTGGAGCACCGGAGGGGACGAGCAGTACTTC.

V gene TRBV5-6 combines with J gene TRBJ2-2, with no clear D. V was trimmed by 3 bases and J by 1 base, leaving 7 bases between them. CDR3 length: 14 residues. Germline CDR1 reads SGHDT; CDR2 reads YYEEEE. The CDR3 DNA reads TGTGCCAGCAGCTACGGTGGGAACACCGGGGAGCTGTTTTTT. This sequence encodes CASSYGGNTGELFF.